The T cell receptor (beta chain) under discussion was sequenced for a study of cytomegalovirus exposure and HLA in healthy donors. Notes on the study in general: 164 TCR beta chains were listed as cytomegalovirus-associated.

As to this clone: The antigen remains unidentified.

A multiplex PCR was run with 60 Vbeta primers and 13 Jbeta primers. TCRdb's table, derived via immunoSEQ multiplex PCR, lists solely in-frame clones and lacks some. The profile shows 100,000 to 150,000 clones, about two thirds of them singletons. The receptor comes from a woman between 35 and 50 years old in good health and CMV-seronegative. Sequencing input: PBMCs.

The CDR3 coding sequence is TGCAGTGCCCGGGACTCCTACGAGCAGTACTTC. Translating gives CSARDSYEQYF. This sequence joins TRBV20-1 and TRBJ2-7; D may be TRBD2 (5 bases). Germline V gene data show CDR1 as DFQATT and CDR2 as SNEGSKA (reference sequence). CDR3 length: 11 residues. V lost 6 bases and J 0 bases, leaving 6 bases between the germline ends.